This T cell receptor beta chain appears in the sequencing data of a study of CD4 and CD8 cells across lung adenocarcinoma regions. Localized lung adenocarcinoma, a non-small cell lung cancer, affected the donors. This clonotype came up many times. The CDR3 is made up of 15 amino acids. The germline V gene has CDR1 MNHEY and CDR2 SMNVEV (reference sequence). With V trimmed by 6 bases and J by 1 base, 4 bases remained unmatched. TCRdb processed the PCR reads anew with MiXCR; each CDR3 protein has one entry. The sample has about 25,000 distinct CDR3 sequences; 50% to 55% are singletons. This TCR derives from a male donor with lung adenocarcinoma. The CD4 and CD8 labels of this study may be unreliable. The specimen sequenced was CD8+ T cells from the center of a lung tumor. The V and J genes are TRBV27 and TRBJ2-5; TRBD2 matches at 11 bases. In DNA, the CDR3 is TGTGCCAGCAGGGTCCTAGCGGGGGGCCAAGAGACCCAGTACTTC. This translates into CASRVLAGGQETQYF.